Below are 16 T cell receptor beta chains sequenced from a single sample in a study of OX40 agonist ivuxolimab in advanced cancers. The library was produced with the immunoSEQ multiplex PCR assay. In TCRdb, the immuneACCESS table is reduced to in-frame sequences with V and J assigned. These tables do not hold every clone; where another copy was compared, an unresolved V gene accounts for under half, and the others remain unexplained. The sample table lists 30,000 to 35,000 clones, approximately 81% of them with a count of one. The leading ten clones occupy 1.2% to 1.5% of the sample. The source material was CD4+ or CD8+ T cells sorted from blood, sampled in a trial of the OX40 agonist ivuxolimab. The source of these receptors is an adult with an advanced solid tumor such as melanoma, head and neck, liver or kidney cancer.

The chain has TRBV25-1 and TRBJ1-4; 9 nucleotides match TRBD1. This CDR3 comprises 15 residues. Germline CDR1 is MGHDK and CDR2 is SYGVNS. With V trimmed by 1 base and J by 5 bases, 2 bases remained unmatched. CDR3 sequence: CASSESGTGNEKLFF. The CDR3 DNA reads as TGTGCCAGCAGTGAATCCGGGACAGGGAATGAAAAACTGTTTTTT.

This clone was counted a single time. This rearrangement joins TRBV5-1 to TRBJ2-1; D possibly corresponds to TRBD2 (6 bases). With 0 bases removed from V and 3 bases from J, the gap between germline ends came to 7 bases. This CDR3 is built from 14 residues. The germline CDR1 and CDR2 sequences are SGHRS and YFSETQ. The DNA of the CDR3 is TGCGCCAGCAGCTTGGTGGGAGGCTACAATGAGCAGTTCTTC. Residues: CASSLVGGYNEQFF.

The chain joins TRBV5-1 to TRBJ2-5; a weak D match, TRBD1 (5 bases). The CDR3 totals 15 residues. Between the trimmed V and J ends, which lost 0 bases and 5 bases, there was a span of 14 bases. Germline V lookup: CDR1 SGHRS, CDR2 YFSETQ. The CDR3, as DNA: TGCGCCAGCAGCTTGGATAGCCAGGGTGTTGAGACCCAGTACTTC. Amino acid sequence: CASSLDSQGVETQYF.

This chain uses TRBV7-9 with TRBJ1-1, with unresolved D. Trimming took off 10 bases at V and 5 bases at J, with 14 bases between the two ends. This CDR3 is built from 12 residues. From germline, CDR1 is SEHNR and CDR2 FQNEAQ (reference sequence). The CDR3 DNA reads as TGTGCCACCCATCGTTCGACGACTGAAGCTTTCTTT. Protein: CATHRSTTEAFF.

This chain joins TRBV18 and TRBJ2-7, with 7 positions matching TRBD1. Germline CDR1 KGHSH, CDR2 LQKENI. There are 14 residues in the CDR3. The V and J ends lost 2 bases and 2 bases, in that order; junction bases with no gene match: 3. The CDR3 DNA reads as TGTGCCAGCTCACCAGGGACAGTTCCCTACGAGCAGTACTTC. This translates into CASSPGTVPYEQYF.

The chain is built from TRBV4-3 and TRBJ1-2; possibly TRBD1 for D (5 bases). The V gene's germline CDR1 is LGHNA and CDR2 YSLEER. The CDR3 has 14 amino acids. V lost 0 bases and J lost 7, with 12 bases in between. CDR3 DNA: TGCGCCAGCAGCCAAGATATGGGGGACCGTGGCTACACCTTC. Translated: CASSQDMGDRGYTF.

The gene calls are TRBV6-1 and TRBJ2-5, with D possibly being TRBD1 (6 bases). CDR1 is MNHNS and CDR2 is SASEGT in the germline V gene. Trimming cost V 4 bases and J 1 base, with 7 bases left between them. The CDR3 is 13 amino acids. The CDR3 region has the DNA TGTGCCAGCAGTGGGACAGTCCAAGAGACCCAGTACTTC. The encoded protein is CASSGTVQETQYF.

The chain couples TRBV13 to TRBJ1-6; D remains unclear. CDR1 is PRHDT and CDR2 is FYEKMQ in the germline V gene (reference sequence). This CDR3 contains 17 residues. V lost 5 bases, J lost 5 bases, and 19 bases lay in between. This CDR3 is CASSTLTRGANNSPLHF. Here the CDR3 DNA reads TGTGCCAGCAGCACACTAACCCGGGGAGCCAATAATTCACCCCTCCACTTT.

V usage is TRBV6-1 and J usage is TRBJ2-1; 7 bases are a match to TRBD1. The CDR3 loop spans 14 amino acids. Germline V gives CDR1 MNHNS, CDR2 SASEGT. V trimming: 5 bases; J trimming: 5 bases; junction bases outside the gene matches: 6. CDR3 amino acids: CASSNRDRNNEQFF. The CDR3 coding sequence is TGTGCCAGCAGTAACCGGGACAGAAACAATGAGCAGTTCTTC.

CDR3 residues: CASSYSRTPYNEQFF. CDR3 DNA sequence: TGTGCCAGCAGTTACTCGCGGACACCCTACAATGAGCAGTTCTTC. V and J are TRBV6-5 and TRBJ2-1; TRBD1 might be the D (5 bases). Germline CDR1 reads MNHEY; CDR2 reads SVGAGI. The CDR3 has 15 residues. V gave up 0 bases and J gave up 2 bases, with 8 bases separating them.

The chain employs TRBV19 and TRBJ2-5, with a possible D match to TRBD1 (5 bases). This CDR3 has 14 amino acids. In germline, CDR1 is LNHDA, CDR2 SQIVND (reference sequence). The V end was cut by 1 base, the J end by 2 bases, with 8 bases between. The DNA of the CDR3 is TGTGCCAGTAGTATAGCAGGGTCTCAAGAGACCCAGTACTTC. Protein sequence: CASSIAGSQETQYF.

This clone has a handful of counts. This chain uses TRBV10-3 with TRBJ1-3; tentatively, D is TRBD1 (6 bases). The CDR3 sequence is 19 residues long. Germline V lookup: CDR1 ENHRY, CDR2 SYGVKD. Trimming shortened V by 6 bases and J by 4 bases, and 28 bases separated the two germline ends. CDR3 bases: TGTGCCATCAGATCCGGTCAAACGCAGGGGTTCGGAGGAGGAAACACCATATATTTT. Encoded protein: CAIRSGQTQGFGGGNTIYF.

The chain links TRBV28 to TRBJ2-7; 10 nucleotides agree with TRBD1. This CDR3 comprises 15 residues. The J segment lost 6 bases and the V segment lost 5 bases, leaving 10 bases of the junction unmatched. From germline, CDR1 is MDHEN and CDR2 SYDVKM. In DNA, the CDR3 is TGTGCCAGCAGTCGGATCCGGGACAGGGGCGGCGAGCAGTACTTC. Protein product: CASSRIRDRGGEQYF.

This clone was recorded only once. CDR3 loop: CASSPQGAANEQFF. CDR3 DNA sequence: TGTGCCAGCTCACCGCAGGGGGCGGCTAATGAGCAGTTCTTC. The chain couples TRBV18 to TRBJ2-1, with 8 bases identical to TRBD1. J was trimmed by 7 bases and V by 3 bases; bases with no gene match: 5. The CDR3 totals 14 residues. Germline V gives CDR1 KGHSH, CDR2 LQKENI.

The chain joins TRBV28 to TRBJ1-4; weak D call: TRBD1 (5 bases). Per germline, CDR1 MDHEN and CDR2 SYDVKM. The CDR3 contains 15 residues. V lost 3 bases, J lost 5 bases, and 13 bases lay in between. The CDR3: CASSFVAGWNEKLFF. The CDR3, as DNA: TGTGCCAGCAGTTTTGTGGCAGGGTGGAATGAAAAACTGTTTTTT.

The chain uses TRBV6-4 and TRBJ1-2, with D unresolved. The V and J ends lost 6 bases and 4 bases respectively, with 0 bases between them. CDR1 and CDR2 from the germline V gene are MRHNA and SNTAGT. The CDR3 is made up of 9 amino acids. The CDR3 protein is CASSYGYTF. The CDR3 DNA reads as TGTGCCAGCAGCTATGGCTACACCTTC.